These 5 T cell receptor beta chains were all obtained from the same sample, sequenced in a study of T cell responses to AZD1222 COVID-19 vaccine. Sequenced by immunoSEQ multiplex PCR; TCRdb stores in-frame clones only, minus some. The table has 90,000 to 120,000 clones, 80% to 90% seen once; the top ten hold about 8.7%. The sequencing used peripheral blood, collected on day 0 of AZD1222 vaccination. These receptors were collected from an adult in good health.

The chain joins TRBV9 to TRBJ2-5; D uncertain. The V and J ends lost 0 bases and 3 bases respectively, with 6 bases between them. CDR3 length: 13 residues. Germline assignment: CDR1 SGDLS and CDR2 YYNGEE. CDR3 sequence reads: CASSVGLKETQYF. The DNA of the CDR3 is TGTGCCAGCAGCGTAGGATTAAAAGAGACCCAGTACTTC.

The V and J genes are TRBV10-1 and TRBJ2-7; a possible D gene is TRBD2 (5 bases). The germline gives CDR1 WNHNN, CDR2 SYGVQD (reference sequence). This CDR3 is built from 12 residues. Between the trimmed V and J ends, which lost 2 bases and 5 bases, there was a span of 7 bases. For the CDR3, the DNA is TGCGCCAGCAGTGAGGCGGGCCACGAGCAGTACTTC. This translates into CASSEAGHEQYF.

The chain has TRBV27 and TRBJ2-5, with D uncertain. Deletions cut 5 bases from V and 5 bases from J, with 21 bases between. Germline-derived CDR1 and CDR2 are MNHEY and SMNVEV (reference sequence). There are 16 residues in the CDR3. CDR3 sequence (DNA): TGTGCCAGCAGTCCTTATGAGCTGGAAGAGACGGAGACCCAGTACTTC. It translates to CASSPYELEETETQYF.

This clone was detected only a few times. The chain is built from TRBV28 and TRBJ2-7; weak D call: TRBD2 (6 bases). This CDR3 comprises 14 residues. V lost 2 bases, J lost 3 bases, and 11 bases lay in between. The germline gives CDR1 MDHEN, CDR2 SYDVKM. CDR3: CASSLPGLRYEQYF. As DNA, the CDR3 is TGTGCCAGCAGTTTACCGGGACTCCGCTACGAGCAGTACTTC.

The V call is TRBV24-1, the J call TRBJ2-1, with TRBD1 as a possible D gene (6 bases). Germline loops: CDR1 KGHDR, CDR2 SFDVKD. There are 15 residues in the CDR3. V dropped 4 bases and J dropped 8 bases, with 17 bases sitting between them. In DNA, the CDR3 is TGTGCCACCAGTGAGTTGACAGGCCGAGGGTATGAGCAGTTCTTC. It translates to CATSELTGRGYEQFF.